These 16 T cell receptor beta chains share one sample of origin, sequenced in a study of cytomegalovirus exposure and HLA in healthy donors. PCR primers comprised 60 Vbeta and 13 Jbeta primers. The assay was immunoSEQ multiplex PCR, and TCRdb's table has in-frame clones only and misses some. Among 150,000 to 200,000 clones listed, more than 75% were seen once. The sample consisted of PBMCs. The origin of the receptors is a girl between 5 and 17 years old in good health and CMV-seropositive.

The CDR3 protein is CAWSAPYEQYF. The CDR3 bases are TGTGCCTGGAGTGCCCCGTACGAGCAGTACTTC. The chain joins TRBV30 to TRBJ2-7; no clear D. The CDR3 has 11 residues. CDR1 and CDR2 (germline): GTSNPN, SVGIG (reference sequence). V lost 1 base and J 4 bases, leaving 5 bases between the germline ends.

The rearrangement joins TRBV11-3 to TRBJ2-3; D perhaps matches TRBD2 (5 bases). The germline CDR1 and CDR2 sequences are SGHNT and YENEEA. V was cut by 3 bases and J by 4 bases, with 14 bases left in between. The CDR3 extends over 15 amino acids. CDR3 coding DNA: TGTGCCAGCAGCTTCGAGGGTCGGGGTTCAGATACGCAGTATTTT. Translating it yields CASSFEGRGSDTQYF. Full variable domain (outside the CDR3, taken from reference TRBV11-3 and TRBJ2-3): EAGVVQSPRYKIIEKKQPVAFWCNPISGHNTLYWYLQNLGQGPELLIRYENEEAVDDSQLPKDRFSAERLKGVDSTLKIQPAELGDSAVYLCASSFEGRGSDTQYFGPGTRLTVL.

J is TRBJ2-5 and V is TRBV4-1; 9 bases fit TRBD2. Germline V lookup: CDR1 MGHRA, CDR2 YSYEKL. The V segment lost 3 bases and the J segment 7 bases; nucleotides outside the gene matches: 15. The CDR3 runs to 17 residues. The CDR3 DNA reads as TGCGCCAGCAGCCAGGGGTGGAGACTAGCGGTCTCTGGGACCCAGTACTTC. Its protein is CASSQGWRLAVSGTQYF.

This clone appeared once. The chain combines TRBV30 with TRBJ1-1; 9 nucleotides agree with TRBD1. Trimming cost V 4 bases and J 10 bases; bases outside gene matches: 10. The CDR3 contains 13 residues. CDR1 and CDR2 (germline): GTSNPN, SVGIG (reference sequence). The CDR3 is CAWTKQTGGPAFF. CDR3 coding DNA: TGTGCCTGGACGAAACAGACAGGGGGTCCAGCTTTCTTT.

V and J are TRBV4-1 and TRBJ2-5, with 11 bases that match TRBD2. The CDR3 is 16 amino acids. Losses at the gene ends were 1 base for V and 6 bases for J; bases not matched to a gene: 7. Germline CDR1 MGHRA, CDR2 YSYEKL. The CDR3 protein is CASSQGRASGRKTQYF. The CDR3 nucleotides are TGCGCCAGCAGCCAAGGACGGGCTAGCGGGAGGAAGACCCAGTACTTC.

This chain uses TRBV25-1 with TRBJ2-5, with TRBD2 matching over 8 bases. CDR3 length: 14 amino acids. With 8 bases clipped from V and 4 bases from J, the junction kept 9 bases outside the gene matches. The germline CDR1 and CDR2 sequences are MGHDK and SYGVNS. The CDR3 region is CASARRGVGETQYF. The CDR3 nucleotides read TGTGCCAGCGCCCGGCGGGGGGTCGGAGAGACCCAGTACTTC.

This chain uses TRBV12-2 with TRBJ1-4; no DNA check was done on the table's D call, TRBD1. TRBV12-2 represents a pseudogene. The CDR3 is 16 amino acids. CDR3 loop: CASRLEVDSRNEKLFF. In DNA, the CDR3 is TGTGCAAGTCGCTTAGAAGTGGACAGCCGGAATGAAAAACTGTTTTTT.

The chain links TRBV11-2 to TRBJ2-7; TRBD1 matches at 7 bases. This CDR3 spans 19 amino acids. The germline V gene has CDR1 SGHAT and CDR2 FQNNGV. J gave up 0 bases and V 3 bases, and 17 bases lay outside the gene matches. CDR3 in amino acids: CASSFHRDSPNESSYEQYF. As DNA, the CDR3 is TGTGCCAGCAGCTTTCACCGGGACAGCCCCAATGAGAGCTCCTACGAGCAGTACTTC.

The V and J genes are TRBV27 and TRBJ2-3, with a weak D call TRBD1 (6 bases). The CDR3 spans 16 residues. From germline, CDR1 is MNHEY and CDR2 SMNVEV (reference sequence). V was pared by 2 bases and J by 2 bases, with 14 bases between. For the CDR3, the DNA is TGTGCCAGCAGTTTAAGTGGACAGCCAAACACAGATACGCAGTATTTT. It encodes CASSLSGQPNTDTQYF.

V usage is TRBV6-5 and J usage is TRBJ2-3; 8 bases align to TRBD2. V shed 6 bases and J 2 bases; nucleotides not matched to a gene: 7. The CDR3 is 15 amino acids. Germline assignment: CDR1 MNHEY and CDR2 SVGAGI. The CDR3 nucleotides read TGTGCCAGCAGCCCTACTAGCGGCTCCACAGATACGCAGTATTTT. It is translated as CASSPTSGSTDTQYF.

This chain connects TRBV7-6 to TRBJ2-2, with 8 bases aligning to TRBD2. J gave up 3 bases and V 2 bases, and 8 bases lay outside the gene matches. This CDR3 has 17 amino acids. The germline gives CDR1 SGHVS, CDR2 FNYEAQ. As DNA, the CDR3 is TGTGCCAGCAGCTTATTTTTGACTAGCGAGGACACCGGGGAGCTGTTTTTT. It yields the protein CASSLFLTSEDTGELFF.

CDR3 DNA sequence: TGTGCCAGCAGCTTGGTCTCAGGGGATTGGCGGGGCTACACCTTC. Residues: CASSLVSGDWRGYTF. The chain recombines TRBV5-4 with TRBJ1-2, with a tentative D call TRBD1 (6 bases). Trimming removed 0 bases at V and 8 bases at J, with 17 bases between. The CDR3 spans 15 residues. The germline V gene encodes CDR1 SGHNT and CDR2 YYREEE (reference sequence).

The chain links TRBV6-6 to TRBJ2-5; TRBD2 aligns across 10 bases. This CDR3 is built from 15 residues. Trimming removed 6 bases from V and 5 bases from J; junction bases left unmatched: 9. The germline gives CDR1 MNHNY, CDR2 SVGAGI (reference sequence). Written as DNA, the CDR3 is TGTGCCAGCAGAAGCCCTAGCGGGGGTCGGGAGACCCAGTACTTC. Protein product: CASRSPSGGRETQYF.

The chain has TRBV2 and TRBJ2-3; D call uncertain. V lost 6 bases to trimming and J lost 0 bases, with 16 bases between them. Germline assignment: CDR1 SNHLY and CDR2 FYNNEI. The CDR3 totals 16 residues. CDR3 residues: CASSGGQASSTDTQYF. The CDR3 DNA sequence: TGTGCCAGCAGCGGTGGTCAGGCATCTAGCACAGATACGCAGTATTTT.

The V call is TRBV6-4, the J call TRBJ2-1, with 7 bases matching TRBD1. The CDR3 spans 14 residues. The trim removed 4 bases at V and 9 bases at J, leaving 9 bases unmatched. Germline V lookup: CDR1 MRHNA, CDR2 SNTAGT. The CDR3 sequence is CASSVRQGPAEQFF. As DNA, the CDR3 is TGTGCCAGCAGTGTCCGACAGGGTCCTGCTGAGCAGTTCTTC.

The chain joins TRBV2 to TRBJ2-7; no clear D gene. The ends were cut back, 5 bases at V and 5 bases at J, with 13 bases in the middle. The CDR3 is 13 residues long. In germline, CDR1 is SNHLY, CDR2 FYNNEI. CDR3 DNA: TGTGCCAGCAGTCCCAACGCACAAGACGAGCAGTACTTC. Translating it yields CASSPNAQDEQYF.